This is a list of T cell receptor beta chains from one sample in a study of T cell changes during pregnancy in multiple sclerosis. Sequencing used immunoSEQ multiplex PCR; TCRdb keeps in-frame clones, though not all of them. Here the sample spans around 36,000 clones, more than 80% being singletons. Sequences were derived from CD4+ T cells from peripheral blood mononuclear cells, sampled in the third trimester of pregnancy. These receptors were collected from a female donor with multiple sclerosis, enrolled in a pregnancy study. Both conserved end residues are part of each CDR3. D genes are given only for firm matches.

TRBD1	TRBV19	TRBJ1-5	CASSSDRGRNQPQHF
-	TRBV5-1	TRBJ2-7	CASSLGGGAQEQYF
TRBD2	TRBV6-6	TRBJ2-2	CASSRLATNTGELFF
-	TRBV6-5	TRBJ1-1	CASSYSRGTEAFF
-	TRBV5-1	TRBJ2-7	CASSLGGGAREQYF
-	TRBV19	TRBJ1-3	CASSADRLGNTIYF
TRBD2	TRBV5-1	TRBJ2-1	CASSLWSGSTDEQFF
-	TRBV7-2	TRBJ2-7	CASSPPQAYEQYF
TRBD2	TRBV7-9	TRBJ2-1	CASSSAAGNPEQFF
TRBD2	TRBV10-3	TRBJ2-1	CAIRGLAGHNEQFF
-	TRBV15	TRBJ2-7	CATSRDSWELGSGRLISYEQYF
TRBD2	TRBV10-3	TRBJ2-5	CAIKGLASQETQYF
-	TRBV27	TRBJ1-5	CASGQNNQPQHF
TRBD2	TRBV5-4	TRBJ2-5	CASSLDLAGVGTQYF
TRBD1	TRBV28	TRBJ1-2	CASSFGTGLTNYGYTF